Below, one T cell receptor (beta chain) is given with its context. CD8+ and CD4+ T cells from blood underwent TCR beta sequencing, which was carried out in a high-throughput format. Treatment-naive patients with stable or active relapsing-remitting disease were the multiple sclerosis controls. These data come from a study of CD8 T cells in Susac syndrome. After extraction with the RNeasy kit, roughly 0.5 to 1 ug of the RNA was reverse transcribed using random hexamers. Amplification of TCR beta CDR3 by immunoSEQ multiplex PCR spanned 54 Vbeta and 13 Jbeta. TCRdb analysed the immunoSEQ multiplex PCR reads with MiXCR anew, one entry per CDR3 protein. The sample shows about 290,000 distinct CDR3 sequences, approximately 90% of them seen only once. Sequenced input: CD8+ T cells from PBMCs. The clonotype originates from a human donor with multiple sclerosis.

CDR3 bases: TGCAGCGTTGAGGGTGCAGAGACCCAGTACTTC. It specifies CSVEGAETQYF. The J gene is TRBJ2-5, the V gene TRBV29-1; unclear D gene. Trimming stripped 3 bases from V and 4 bases from J, with 6 bases between. The germline gives CDR1 SQVTM, CDR2 ANQGSEA. The CDR3 sequence is 11 residues long.